A single sample gave rise to the 20 T cell receptor beta chains below, sequenced in a study of OX40 agonist ivuxolimab in advanced cancers. Library prep was done by the immunoSEQ multiplex PCR assay. This immuneACCESS table, as held by TCRdb, lists in-frame sequences with V and J called but not all clones. Of the missing ones, under half trace to an unresolved V gene in checked studies; the others have no known cause. A total of approximately 11,000 clones appear in this sample, 70% to 80% of them only once. The ten biggest clones cover 33% of the sample. Here the sequenced sample was CD4+ or CD8+ T cells sorted from blood, taken in a trial of the OX40 agonist ivuxolimab. These receptor sequences come from an adult with an advanced solid tumor such as melanoma, head and neck, liver or kidney cancer.

The V gene is TRBV28, the J gene TRBJ2-3; tentatively, D is TRBD1 (6 bases). CDR1 MDHEN and CDR2 SYDVKM come from the germline V gene. Trimming cost V 4 bases and J 10 bases, with 15 bases left between them. This CDR3 is built from 13 residues. The DNA of the CDR3 is TGTGCCAGCAGTTCTGGACAGACCTATGCGCAGTATTTT. It encodes CASSSGQTYAQYF.

The V and J genes are TRBV10-3 and TRBJ1-2; 10 bases are shared with TRBD1. V lost 10 bases, J lost 6 bases, and 11 bases stayed unmatched. Germline V gives CDR1 ENHRY, CDR2 SYGVKD. The CDR3 contains 14 residues. This CDR3 reads CATTPGQGMDGYTF. CDR3 DNA: TGTGCCACAACCCCGGGACAGGGGATGGATGGCTACACCTTC.

V is TRBV4-2 and J is TRBJ2-1, with TRBD2 matching over 9 bases. The germline gives CDR1 LGHNA, CDR2 YNFKEQ. The CDR3 is 19 residues long. J gave up 5 bases and V 4 bases, and 18 bases lay outside the gene matches. CDR3: CASSLTPGLANHVHNEQFF. CDR3 in DNA: TGTGCCAGCAGCCTGACCCCGGGACTAGCCAACCACGTTCACAATGAGCAGTTCTTC.

The chain carries TRBV6-4 and TRBJ2-2; 9 nucleotides match TRBD2. The CDR3 consists of 14 residues. Germline loops: CDR1 MRHNA, CDR2 SNTAGT. The V segment lost 3 bases and the J segment 7 bases; nucleotides outside the gene matches: 3. The CDR3 loop reads CASSEAGGGGELFF. DNA of the CDR3: TGTGCCAGCAGTGAAGCGGGGGGCGGCGGGGAGCTGTTTTTT.

This clone appeared a single time. V and J are TRBV27 and TRBJ1-1; D is perhaps TRBD1 (5 bases). The V end was cut by 2 bases, the J end by 2 bases, with 15 bases between. Germline CDR1 is MNHEY and CDR2 is SMNVEV (reference sequence). CDR3 length: 16 amino acids. The CDR3 region has the DNA TGTGCCAGCAGTTTACAGGGAGTCAGTTATAACACTGAAGCTTTCTTT. Translation: CASSLQGVSYNTEAFF.

V and J are TRBV27 and TRBJ2-7; 7 positions match TRBD1. V was clipped by 6 bases and J by 1 base; unmatched bases: 9. Per germline, CDR1 MNHEY and CDR2 SMNVEV (reference sequence). This CDR3 spans 15 amino acids. The CDR3 coding sequence is TGTGCCAGCAGCCGTCGTCCGGGACAGTCCTACGAGCAGTACTTC. This translates into CASSRRPGQSYEQYF.

Turning to this clone: The identical CDR3 is also encoded by other nucleotide sequences in the sample. This sequence joins TRBV6-5 and TRBJ1-5; possible D gene TRBD1, 5 bases. Germline CDR1 is MNHEY and CDR2 is SVGAGI. Trimming took off 6 bases at V and 1 base at J, with 13 bases between the two ends. This CDR3 is 15 amino acids long. The CDR3 DNA sequence: TGTGCCAGCAGCCCATCTTGGGGGAGCAATCAGCCCCAGCATTTT. Encoded protein: CASSPSWGSNQPQHF.

The rearrangement uses TRBV6-5 and TRBJ1-1, with 9 bases lining up with TRBD1. The germline CDR1 and CDR2 sequences are MNHEY and SVGAGI. The junction had 6 bases not matched to a gene; V was cut back by 2 bases and J by 2 bases. The length of the CDR3 is 16 residues. CDR3 in amino acids: CASSYRQGGRNTEAFF. In nucleotides, the CDR3 is TGTGCCAGCAGTTACAGACAGGGGGGAAGAAACACTGAAGCTTTCTTT.

The chain carries TRBV9 and TRBJ2-5, with D possibly being TRBD1 or TRBD2 (5 bases each). Between the trimmed V and J ends, which lost 3 bases and 5 bases, there was a span of 14 bases. The CDR3 sequence is 14 residues long. Germline V gene lookup returns CDR1 SGDLS and CDR2 YYNGEE. The CDR3 loop reads CASSGGPGRETQYF. The CDR3 DNA reads as TGTGCCAGCAGCGGGGGACCCGGCAGGGAGACCCAGTACTTC. Filled out from reference TRBV9 and TRBJ2-5, the complete variable domain reads DSGVTQTPKHLITATGQRVTLRCSPRSGDLSVYWYQQSLDQGLQFLIQYYNGEERAKGNILERFSAQQFPDLHSELNLSSLELGDSALYFCASSGGPGRETQYFGPGTRLLVL.

V and J are TRBV13 and TRBJ2-4, with D possibly being TRBD2 (5 bases). V gave up 0 bases and J gave up 0 bases, with 24 bases separating them. This CDR3 has 21 amino acids. Germline assignment: CDR1 PRHDT and CDR2 FYEKMQ (reference sequence). The CDR3 DNA sequence: TGTGCCAGCAGCTTAGGCGTAATGCTTGAATCGAGGGTCTTAGCCAAAAACATTCAGTACTTC. Translating it yields CASSLGVMLESRVLAKNIQYF.

J is TRBJ1-1 and V is TRBV11-2; D is unresolved. Germline V CDR1 and CDR2: SGHAT, FQNNGV. V was clipped by 3 bases and J by 8 bases, with 7 bases between them. The CDR3 has 11 amino acids. The CDR3 spells CASSLGYEAFF. CDR3 coding DNA: TGTGCCAGCAGCTTGGGGTACGAAGCTTTCTTT.

The V call is TRBV11-2, the J call TRBJ2-1; no clear D. The CDR3 sequence is 12 residues long. From germline, CDR1 is SGHAT and CDR2 FQNNGV. V lost 1 base and J lost 6, with 4 bases in between. DNA for the CDR3: TGTGCCAGCAGCTTAGCAGCCAATGAGCAGTTCTTC. This codes for CASSLAANEQFF.

The sample holds one count of this clone. The gene calls are TRBV2 and TRBJ2-1, with 11 bases fitting TRBD2. Germline trimming cut 6 bases from V and 4 bases from J; bases unmatched to any gene: 5. Germline lookup yields CDR1 SNHLY and CDR2 FYNNEI. The CDR3 extends over 15 amino acids. CDR3 amino acids: CASRKTSGSYNEQFF. CDR3 in DNA: TGTGCCAGCAGGAAAACTAGCGGGAGTTACAATGAGCAGTTCTTC.

The V gene is TRBV5-8, the J gene TRBJ1-3; D uncertain. The V and J ends lost 0 bases and 0 bases respectively, with 7 bases between them. CDR1 SGHTS and CDR2 YDEGEE come from the germline V gene. This CDR3 has 15 amino acids. The CDR3 spells CASSLDGTSGNTIYF. CDR3 DNA: TGTGCCAGCAGCTTGGACGGAACCTCTGGAAACACCATATATTTT.

The chain links TRBV19 to TRBJ2-3; 12 bases fit TRBD2. The V gene end was trimmed by 5 bases and the J gene end by 5 bases; junction bases not matched to a gene: 8. The CDR3 consists of 16 residues. Per germline, CDR1 LNHDA and CDR2 SQIVND (reference sequence). The DNA of the CDR3 is TGTGCCAGTAGTCCCCAACTAGCGGGGGGCGGAGATACGCAGTATTTT. The encoded protein is CASSPQLAGGGDTQYF.

This clone was detected only a few times. CDR3 bases: TGTGCCAGCAGTTTACTAGCGGGAGGATCCTACAATGAGCAGTTCTTC. Protein: CASSLLAGGSYNEQFF. The chain links TRBV28 to TRBJ2-1; TRBD2 agrees at 11 bases. Germline values: CDR1 MDHEN, CDR2 SYDVKM. The V gene end was trimmed by 2 bases and the J gene end by 1 base; junction bases not matched to a gene: 1. The CDR3 has 16 amino acids.

The chain has TRBV6-4 and TRBJ2-7; perhaps TRBD1 as D (5 bases). CDR3 length equals 13 residues. In germline, CDR1 is MRHNA, CDR2 SNTAGT. Trimming removed 3 bases at V and 6 bases at J, with 12 bases between. The DNA for the CDR3 is TGTGCCAGCAGTGAAACAGGTCGGTCCGAGCAGTACTTC. As protein: CASSETGRSEQYF.

The rearrangement joins TRBV6-1 to TRBJ2-1; tentatively, D is TRBD1 or TRBD2 (5 bases each). Germline CDR1 and CDR2: MNHNS and SASEGT. The CDR3 loop spans 14 amino acids. Trimming stripped 9 bases from V and 4 bases from J, with 16 bases between. The CDR3 bases are TGTGCCAGTCGACCCGGGGCAGGGTACAATGAGCAGTTCTTC. The encoded protein is CASRPGAGYNEQFF.

For the CDR3, the DNA is TGTGCCAGCAGCTTAGACTTAGAGGGCGGATTCTACGAGCAGTACTTC. Its protein is CASSLDLEGGFYEQYF. The chain joins TRBV11-3 to TRBJ2-7; D might be TRBD2 (5 bases). Germline V gene sequence: CDR1 SGHNT, CDR2 YENEEA. There are 16 residues in the CDR3. V gave up 0 bases and J gave up 3 bases, with 15 bases separating them. Complete variable domain (other parts from reference TRBV11-3 and TRBJ2-7): EAGVVQSPRYKIIEKKQPVAFWCNPISGHNTLYWYLQNLGQGPELLIRYENEEAVDDSQLPKDRFSAERLKGVDSTLKIQPAELGDSAVYLCASSLDLEGGFYEQYFGPGTRLTVT.

This rearrangement joins TRBV7-8 to TRBJ1-1, with D perhaps matching TRBD1 (5 bases). Germline-derived CDR1 and CDR2 are SGHVS and FQNEAQ. CDR3 length equals 14 residues. Trimming removed 0 bases from V and 4 bases from J, with 9 bases in between. The CDR3 reads CASSLASRVTEAFF. The CDR3 DNA follows: TGTGCCAGCAGCTTAGCTTCCAGGGTCACTGAAGCTTTCTTT.